The rows below give T cell receptor beta chains drawn from one sample of a study of monozygotic twins with inflammatory bowel disease. For each CDR3 protein, TCRdb gives one entry from its re-call of the 5' RACE reads, without DNA. This sample's table reports about 140,000 distinct CDR3 sequences. The sequenced sample was blood. These receptors originate from a human donor with ulcerative colitis or Crohn's disease, or a healthy co-twin of an affected twin (not recorded which). Both conserved end residues are part of each CDR3. Each record gives: V gene, CDR3 length, J gene, clone size, CDR3 protein. Clone size is not always given. Where it is, it says once, few, many or a class for expanded clones.

>TRBV6-2/TRBV6-3|14|TRBJ2-5|-
CASSYSITQETQYF
>TRBV5-1|15|TRBJ2-7|-
CASSLGRGGRLEQYF
>TRBV20-1|14|TRBJ1-5|-
CSARVRQSNQPQHF
>TRBV5-1|14|TRBJ2-7|-
CASSLRIVPYEQYF
>TRBV5-1|15|TRBJ1-2|-
CASSFRTGSDYGYTF
>TRBV4-2|17|TRBJ1-5|-
CASSQDGGGGSNQPQHF
>TRBV20-1|13|TRBJ2-3|-
CSAAPGITDTQYF
>TRBV4-3|14|TRBJ2-7|-
CASSPETSGYEQYF
>TRBV7-2|13|TRBJ2-2|-
CASNRGTSGELFF
>TRBV5-1|15|TRBJ2-7|-
CASSPLAGGPDEQYF
>TRBV7-3|14|TRBJ2-2|-
CASSLIGSTGELFF
>TRBV28|14|TRBJ2-1|-
CASSFSGQAHEQFF
>TRBV15|14|TRBJ2-5|-
CATSRDSGRETQYF
>TRBV7-2|15|TRBJ1-5|-
CASSLLSGSNQPQHF
>TRBV5-1|15|TRBJ1-1|-
CASSLDVNPNTEAFF
>TRBV7-2|12|TRBJ2-3|medium-sized
CASSSSTDTQYF
>TRBV11-1|13|TRBJ1-1|-
CASSVGVSTEAFF
>TRBV20-1|15|TRBJ2-3|-
CSARGASGSTDTQYF
>TRBV7-3|17|TRBJ2-7|-
CASSLMASGTFSYEQYF
>TRBV9|16|TRBJ2-3|-
CASSVDRTFSTDTQYF
>TRBV27|13|TRBJ1-5|-
CASSGRDHQPQHF
>TRBV18|15|TRBJ1-4|-
CASSSMTATNEKLFF
>TRBV6-5|17|TRBJ1-5|-
CASSYMTGGMGNRPQHF
>TRBV28|18|TRBJ2-5|-
CASSFVTSGALRGETQYF
>TRBV30|13|TRBJ2-3|-
CALPRGGSDTQYF
>TRBV19|15|TRBJ2-5|-
CASSIASGSGGTQYF
>TRBV27|14|TRBJ2-5|-
CASSLSATRSTQYF
>TRBV5-6|12|TRBJ2-7|-
CASSFNRYEQYF
>TRBV19|14|TRBJ2-1|-
CASSARDRDNEQFF
>TRBV5-8|16|TRBJ1-1|-
CASSSSRTGFVTEAFF
>TRBV11-3|14|TRBJ2-3|-
CASSLHWGTDTQYF